These T cell receptor beta chains were read from a single sample in a study of blood T cell repertoires in COVID-19. This table comes from immunoSEQ multiplex PCR, and its TCRdb copy is limited to in-frame clones, with some not included. The data show 170,000 or so clones, about 88% seen once. The material sequenced was peripheral blood. These receptors were collected from a man between 40 and 49 years old with active or convalescent COVID-19. Each CDR3 is given with its conserved first and last residue.

cdr3_length,v_call,cdr3_aa
16,TRBV24-1,CATSDTGTGGSETQYF
10,TRBV20-1,CSAEKETQYF
15,TRBV5-1,CASNDDYPGTDTQYF
14,TRBV14,CASSQDLAGEKLFF
15,TRBV11-2,CASSPRQGAYEKLFF
15,TRBV6-5,CASSLGQGGPYEQYF
17,TRBV7-9,CASSASGTSGGADTQYF
16,TRBV4-3,CASSQGQGAKSYEQYF
16,TRBV5-1,CASGGTGAQNTGELFF
15,TRBV30,CAWRGDRRNTGELFF
15,TRBV30,CACPRRGSSSYEQYF
15,TRBV3-1/TRBV3-2,CASSHSGGFYNEQFF
11,TRBV30,CAWSGYTEAFF
17,TRBV4-2,CASSQAETASGANVLTF
13,TRBV12-3/TRBV12-4,CASSPDSNYGYTF
16,TRBV30,CAWSVGGTLPHEKLFF
13,TRBV7-3,CASSLSQGYEQYF